Below, 2 T cell receptor beta chains from the same sample are listed, as sequenced in a study of regulatory T cells in long-lasting Graves disease. HTBI primers from iRepertoire and Arm-PCR of CDR3 regions yielded the TCR beta libraries. Using its own MiXCR run on the multiplex PCR reads, TCRdb lists one record per CDR3 protein. Of 350,000 to 450,000 distinct CDR3 sequences in the sample, around 16% were seen once. As for time point: newly diagnosed GD, antithyroid drugs for less than 3 months. PBMC-extracted RNA yielded the TCR library. These data were likewise used in another study, on T cells in Graves' hyperthyroidism and ophthalmopathy.

This specimen consisted of peripheral blood mononuclear cells (PBMCs), obtained at new diagnosis, from a patient treated with antithyroid drugs. Receptor source: a woman aged 40 to 50 with Graves disease.

Only a few counts were recorded for this clonotype. The rearrangement uses TRBV24-1 and TRBJ1-2; D might be TRBD1 (6 bases). Looked up from germline, CDR1 is KGHDR and CDR2 is SFDVKD. This CDR3 spans 13 amino acids. V was trimmed by 5 bases and J by 5 bases, leaving 11 bases between them. CDR3 protein: CATSAGAEYGYTF. CDR3 bases: TGTGCCACCAGTGCGGGGGCGGAATATGGCTACACCTTC.

There are many counts of this clonotype. The chain employs TRBV6-1 and TRBJ2-1; either TRBD1 or TRBD2 may supply D (5 bases each). Germline V gene lookup returns CDR1 MNHNS and CDR2 SASEGT. The CDR3 extends over 14 amino acids. V shed 10 bases and J shed 0 bases, with 13 bases lying between them. CDR3 in amino acids: CATGFGSSYNEQFF. For the CDR3, the DNA is TGTGCCACAGGGTTTGGGAGCTCCTACAATGAGCAGTTCTTC.